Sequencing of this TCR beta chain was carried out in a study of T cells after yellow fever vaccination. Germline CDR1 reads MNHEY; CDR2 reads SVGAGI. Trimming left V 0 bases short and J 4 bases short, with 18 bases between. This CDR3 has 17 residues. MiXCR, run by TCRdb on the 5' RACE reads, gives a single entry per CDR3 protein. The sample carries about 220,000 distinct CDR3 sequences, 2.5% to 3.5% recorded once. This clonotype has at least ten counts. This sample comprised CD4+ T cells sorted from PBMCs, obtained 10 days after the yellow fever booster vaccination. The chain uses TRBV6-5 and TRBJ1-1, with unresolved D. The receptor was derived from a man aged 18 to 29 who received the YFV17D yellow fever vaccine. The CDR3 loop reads CASSYSSSPGRRTEAFF. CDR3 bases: TGTGCCAGCAGTTACTCATCCTCCCCCGGCCGCCGCACTGAAGCTTTCTTT.